The T cell receptor (beta chain) described here comes from a study of cytomegalovirus exposure and HLA in healthy donors. Study information: Earlier results showed roughly 120 million unique TCR beta sequences derived from some 190 million T cells.

60 Vbeta and 13 Jbeta primers were used in PCR. TCRdb's copy holds only in-frame clones and misses some; the assay was immunoSEQ multiplex PCR. This sample has some 160,000 clones, with around 79% found just once. This clone was observed a handful of times. All the people who gave samples were healthy bone marrow donors. Donors had nominal health at sampling but likely had unrecorded immune exposures. Germline V gene sequence: CDR1 SNHLY, CDR2 FYNNEI. This CDR3 is 12 amino acids long. Trimming removed 6 bases at V and 8 bases at J, with 10 bases between. The chain uses TRBV2 and TRBJ1-4; D is unresolved. The TCR originated in a woman aged 35 to 49 in good health and CMV-seronegative. The sample comprised PBMCs. CDR3 protein: CASSEGGEKLFF. CDR3 nucleotides: TGTGCCAGCAGCGAGGGCGGAGAAAAACTGTTTTTT.